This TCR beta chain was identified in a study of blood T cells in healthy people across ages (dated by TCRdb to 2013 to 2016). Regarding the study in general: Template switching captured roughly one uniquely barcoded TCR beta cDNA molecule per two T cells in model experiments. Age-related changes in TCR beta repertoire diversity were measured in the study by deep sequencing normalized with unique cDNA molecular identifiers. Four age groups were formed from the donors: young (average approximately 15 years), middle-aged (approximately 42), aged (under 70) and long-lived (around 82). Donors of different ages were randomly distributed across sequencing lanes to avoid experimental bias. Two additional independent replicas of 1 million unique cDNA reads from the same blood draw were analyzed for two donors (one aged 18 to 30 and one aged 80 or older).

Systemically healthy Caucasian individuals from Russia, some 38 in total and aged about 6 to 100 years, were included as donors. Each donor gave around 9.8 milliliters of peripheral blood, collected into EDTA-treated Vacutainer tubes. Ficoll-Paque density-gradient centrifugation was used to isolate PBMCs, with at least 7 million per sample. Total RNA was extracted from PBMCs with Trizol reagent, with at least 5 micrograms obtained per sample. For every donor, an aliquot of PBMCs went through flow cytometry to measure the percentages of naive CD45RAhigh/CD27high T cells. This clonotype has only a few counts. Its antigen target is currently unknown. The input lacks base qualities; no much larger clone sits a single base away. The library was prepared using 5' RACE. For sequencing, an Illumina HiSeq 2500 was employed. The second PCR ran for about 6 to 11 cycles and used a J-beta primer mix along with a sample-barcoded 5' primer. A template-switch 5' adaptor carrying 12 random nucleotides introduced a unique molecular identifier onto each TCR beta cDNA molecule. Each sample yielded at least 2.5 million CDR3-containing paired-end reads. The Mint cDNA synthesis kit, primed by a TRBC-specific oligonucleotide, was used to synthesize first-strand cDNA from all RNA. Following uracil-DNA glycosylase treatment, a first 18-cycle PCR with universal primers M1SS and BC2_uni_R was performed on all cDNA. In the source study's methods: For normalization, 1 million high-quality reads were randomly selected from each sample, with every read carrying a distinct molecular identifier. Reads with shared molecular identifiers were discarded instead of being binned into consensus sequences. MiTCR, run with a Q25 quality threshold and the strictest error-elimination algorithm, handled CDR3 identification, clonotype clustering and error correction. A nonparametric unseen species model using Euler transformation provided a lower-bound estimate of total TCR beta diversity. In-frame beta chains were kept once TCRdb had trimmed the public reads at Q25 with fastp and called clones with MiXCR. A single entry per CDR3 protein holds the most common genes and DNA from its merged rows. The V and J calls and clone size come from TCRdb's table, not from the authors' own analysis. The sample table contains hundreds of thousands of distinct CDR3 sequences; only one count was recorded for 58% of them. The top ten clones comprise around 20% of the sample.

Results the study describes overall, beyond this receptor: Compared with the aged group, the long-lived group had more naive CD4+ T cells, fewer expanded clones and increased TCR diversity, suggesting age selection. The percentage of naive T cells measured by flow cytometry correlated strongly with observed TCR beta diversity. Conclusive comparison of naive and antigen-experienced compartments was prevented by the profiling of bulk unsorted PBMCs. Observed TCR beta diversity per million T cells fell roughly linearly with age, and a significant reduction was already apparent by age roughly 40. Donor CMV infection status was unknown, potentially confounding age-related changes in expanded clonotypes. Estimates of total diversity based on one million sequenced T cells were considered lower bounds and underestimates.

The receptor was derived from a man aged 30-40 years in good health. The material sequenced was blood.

The CDR3 corresponds to CSVDVGGTNIQYF. DNA sequence: TGCAGCGTTGATGTCGGGGGGACAAACATTCAGTACTTC. The V gene is TRBV29-1 and the J gene is TRBJ2-4, and TRBD2 aligns with 7 junction nucleotides. As encoded in the germline V gene, CDR1 is SQVTM while CDR2 is ANQGSEA. V has 3 bases trimmed and J has 6 bases trimmed; junction bases matching no gene number 5. The CDR3 starts with the cysteine, ends with the phenylalanine, and has 13 residues. The only DNA kept is the CDR3, 39 bases in frame from the first base. This CDR3, with the reference TRBV29-1 and TRBJ2-4 proteins standing in past its ends, gives the full variable domain SAVISQKPSRDICQRGTSLTIQCQVDSQVTMMFWYRQQPGQSLTLIATANQGSEATYESGFVIDKFPISRPNLTFSTLTVSNMSPEDSSIYLCSVDVGGTNIQYFGAGTRLSVL.